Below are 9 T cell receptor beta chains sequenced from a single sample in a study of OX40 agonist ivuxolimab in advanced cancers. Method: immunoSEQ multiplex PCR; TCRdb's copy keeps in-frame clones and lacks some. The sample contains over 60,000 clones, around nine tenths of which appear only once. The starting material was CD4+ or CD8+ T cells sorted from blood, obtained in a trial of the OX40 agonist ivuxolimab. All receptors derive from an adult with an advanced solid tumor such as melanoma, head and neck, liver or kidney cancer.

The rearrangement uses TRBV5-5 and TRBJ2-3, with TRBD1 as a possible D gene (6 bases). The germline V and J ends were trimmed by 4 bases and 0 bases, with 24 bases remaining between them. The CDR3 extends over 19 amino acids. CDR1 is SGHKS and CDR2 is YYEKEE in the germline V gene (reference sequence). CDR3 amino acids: CASSGGAGGWKTSTDTQYF. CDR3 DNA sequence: TGTGCCAGCAGCGGGGGCGCAGGCGGCTGGAAAACTAGCACAGATACGCAGTATTTT.

CDR3 coding DNA: TGTGCCAGCAGCTTAGAGTACACAGGTTCCGTGATGGGGGACCAGTACTTC. Translation gives CASSLEYTGSVMGDQYF. V gene TRBV7-6 combines with J gene TRBJ2-5; D possibly matches TRBD1 or TRBD2 (5 bases each). V lost 1 base, J lost 10 bases, and 25 bases lay in between. The V gene's germline CDR1 is SGHVS and CDR2 FNYEAQ. The CDR3 is made up of 17 amino acids. Combining the CDR3 with reference TRBV7-6 and TRBJ2-5 gives the whole variable domain GAGVSQSPRYKVTKRGQDVALRCDPISGHVSLYWYRQALGQGPEFLTYFNYEAQQDKSGLPNDRFSAERPEGSISTLTIQRTEQRDSAMYRCASSLEYTGSVMGDQYFGPGTRLLVL.

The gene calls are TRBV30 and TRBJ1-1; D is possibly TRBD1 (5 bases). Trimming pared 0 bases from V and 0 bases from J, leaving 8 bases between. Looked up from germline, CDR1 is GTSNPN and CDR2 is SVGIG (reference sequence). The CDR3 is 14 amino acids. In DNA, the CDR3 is TGTGCCTGGAGTGTAGGGGCTGTGAACACTGAAGCTTTCTTT. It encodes CAWSVGAVNTEAFF. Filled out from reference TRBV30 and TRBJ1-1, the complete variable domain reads SQTIHQWPATLVQPVGSPLSLECTVEGTSNPNLYWYRQAAGRGLQLLFYSVGIGQISSEVPQNLSASRPQDRQFILSSKKLLLSDSGFYLCAWSVGAVNTEAFFGQGTRLTVV.

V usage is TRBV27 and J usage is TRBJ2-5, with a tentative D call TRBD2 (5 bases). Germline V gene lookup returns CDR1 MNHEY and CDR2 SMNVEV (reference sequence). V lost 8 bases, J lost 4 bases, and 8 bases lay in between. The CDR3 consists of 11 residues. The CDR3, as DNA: TGTGCCAGCGGGAGACGAGAGACCCAGTACTTC. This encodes CASGRRETQYF.

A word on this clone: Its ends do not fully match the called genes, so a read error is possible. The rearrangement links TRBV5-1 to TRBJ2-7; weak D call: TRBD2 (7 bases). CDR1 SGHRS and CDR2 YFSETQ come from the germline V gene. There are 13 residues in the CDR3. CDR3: CASSLAGAHEQYF. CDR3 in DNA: TGTGCCAGCAGCTTGGCGGGGGCCCACGAGCAGTACTTC.

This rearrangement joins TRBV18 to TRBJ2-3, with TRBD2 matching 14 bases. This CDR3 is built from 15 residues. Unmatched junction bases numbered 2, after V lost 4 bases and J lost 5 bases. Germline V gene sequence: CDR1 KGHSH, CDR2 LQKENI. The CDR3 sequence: CASSLGTSGGDTQYF. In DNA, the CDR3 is TGTGCCAGCTCACTGGGGACTAGCGGGGGAGATACGCAGTATTTT. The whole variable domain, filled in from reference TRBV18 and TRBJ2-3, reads NAGVMQNPRHLVRRRGQEARLRCSPMKGHSHVYWYRQLPEEGLKFMVYLQKENIIDESGMPKERFSAEFPKEGPSILRIQQVVRGDSAAYFCASSLGTSGGDTQYFGPGTRLTVL.

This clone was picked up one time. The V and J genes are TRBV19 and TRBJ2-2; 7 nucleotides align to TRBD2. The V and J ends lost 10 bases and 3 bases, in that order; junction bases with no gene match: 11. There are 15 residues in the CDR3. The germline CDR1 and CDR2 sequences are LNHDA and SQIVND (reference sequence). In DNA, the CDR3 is TGTGCCACCGCTCGCGGGAGTTTCGACACCGGGGAGCTGTTTTTT. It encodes CATARGSFDTGELFF.

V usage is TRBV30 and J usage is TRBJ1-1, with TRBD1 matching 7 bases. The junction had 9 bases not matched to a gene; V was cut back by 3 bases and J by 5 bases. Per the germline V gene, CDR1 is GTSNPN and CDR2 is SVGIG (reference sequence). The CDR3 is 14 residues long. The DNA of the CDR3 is TGTGCCTGGAGCCTCGACAGGGCCAGGACTGAAGCTTTCTTT. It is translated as CAWSLDRARTEAFF. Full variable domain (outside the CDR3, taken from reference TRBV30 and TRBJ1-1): SQTIHQWPATLVQPVGSPLSLECTVEGTSNPNLYWYRQAAGRGLQLLFYSVGIGQISSEVPQNLSASRPQDRQFILSSKKLLLSDSGFYLCAWSLDRARTEAFFGQGTRLTVV.

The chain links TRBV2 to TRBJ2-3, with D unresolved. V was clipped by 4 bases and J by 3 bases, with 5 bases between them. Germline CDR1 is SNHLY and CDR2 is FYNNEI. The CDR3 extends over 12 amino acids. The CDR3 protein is CASSVITDTQYF. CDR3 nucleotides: TGTGCCAGCAGTGTAATTACAGATACGCAGTATTTT. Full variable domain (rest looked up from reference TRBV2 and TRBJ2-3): EPEVTQTPSHQVTQMGQEVILRCVPISNHLYFYWYRQILGQKVEFLVSFYNNEISEKSEIFDDQFSVERPDGSNFTLKIRSTKLEDSAMYFCASSVITDTQYFGPGTRLTVL.